This T cell receptor (beta chain) was recorded in a study of OX40 agonist ivuxolimab in advanced cancers. Study summary: Among those enrolled, mean age was roughly 55 years (range about 23 to 79) and less than 90% were male. Two cutaneous melanoma patients and one hepatocellular carcinoma patient, three in all, had partial responses. Findings of the study overall: At 0.1 to 3.0 mg/kg and by week 6, clonal expansion occurred in CD4+ and CD8+ blood T cells.

Germline CDR1 reads MDHEN; CDR2 reads SYDVKM. This CDR3 is 13 amino acids long. The V gene lost 5 bases and the J gene lost 5 bases, with 12 bases spanning the gap. In the case of this clone: Its antigen is not known.

Sequencing was performed with immunoSEQ multiplex PCR; in TCRdb, only in-frame clones are kept and a portion is missing. The data hold approximately 70,000 clones, with 80% to 95% observed a single time. Sequences were derived from CD4+ or CD8+ T cells sorted from blood, sampled in a trial of the OX40 agonist ivuxolimab. The J gene is TRBJ2-5, the V gene TRBV28; no definite D call. The origin of this receptor is an adult with an advanced solid tumor such as melanoma, head and neck, liver or kidney cancer. CDR3 amino acids: CASSRPRTETQYF. The DNA for the CDR3 is TGTGCCAGCAGTCGACCTCGCACGGAGACCCAGTACTTC.